These 13 T cell receptor beta chains came from one sample sequenced in a study of beta chain features in type 1 diabetes. Overall study results and limits: When Type 1 diabetes patients were examined, their TCRB CDR3s proved moderately but significantly shorter in all four CD4+ subsets.

These TCRs' antigens remain unknown. Of the isolated RNA, all was reverse transcribed, and so the sequenced material was expressed TCRB transcripts. The data were produced by immunoSEQ multiplex PCR, yet TCRdb's version contains in-frame clones alone and is incomplete. The repertoire holds 100,000 to 150,000 clones, with around a sixth as singletons. The sequencing sample was made of central memory CD4+ T cells from blood. The receptors shown here come from a man aged 18 to 30 with type 1 diabetes.

The V gene is TRBV7-3, the J gene TRBJ2-3, with 10 bases fitting TRBD2. The CDR3 loop spans 15 amino acids. The germline gives CDR1 SGHTA, CDR2 FQGTGA. V shed 2 bases and J 4 bases; nucleotides not matched to a gene: 3. CDR3 sequence reads: CASSLLAGVADTQYF. CDR3 coding DNA: TGTGCCAGCAGCTTACTAGCGGGGGTTGCAGATACGCAGTATTTT.

This clone was detected only a few times. The rearrangement uses TRBV28 and TRBJ2-7; no reliable D call. CDR1 and CDR2 (germline): MDHEN, SYDVKM. The CDR3 extends over 15 amino acids. V was cut by 5 bases and J by 1 base, with 15 bases left in between. The CDR3 loop is CASSPAQVASYEQYF. The CDR3 nucleotides read TGTGCCAGCAGTCCAGCCCAGGTGGCTTCCTACGAGCAGTACTTC. The variable domain in full, with the rest retrieved from reference TRBV28 and TRBJ2-7, is DVKVTQSSRYLVKRTGEKVFLECVQDMDHENMFWYRQDPGLGLRLIYFSYDVKMKEKGDIPEGYSVSREKKERFSLILESASTNQTSMYLCASSPAQVASYEQYFGPGTRLTVT.

The J gene is TRBJ2-3, the V gene TRBV6-6; D possibly matches TRBD1 or TRBD2 (5 bases each). The V and J ends lost 6 bases and 11 bases respectively, with 15 bases between them. The germline gives CDR1 MNHNY, CDR2 SVGAGI (reference sequence). The length of the CDR3 is 12 residues. Here the CDR3 reads CASSLGTRMQYF. As DNA, the CDR3 is TGTGCCAGCAGCCTCGGGACCCGGATGCAGTATTTT.

This clone was seen a handful of times. The chain is built from TRBV7-2 and TRBJ1-2; no definite D call. Trimming cost V 1 base and J 13 bases, with 16 bases left between them. Germline lookup yields CDR1 SGHTA and CDR2 FQGNSA. The CDR3 extends over 13 amino acids. The CDR3 DNA follows: TGTGCCAGCAGCTTAGAACCGGAGGCCCTAGTCACCTTC. Translation: CASSLEPEALVTF.

This rearrangement joins TRBV30 to TRBJ1-5; D not resolved. This CDR3 has 14 residues. Trimming left V 0 bases short and J 7 bases short, with 13 bases between. CDR1 and CDR2 (germline): GTSNPN, SVGIG (reference sequence). CDR3 nucleotide sequence: TGTGCCTGGAGTGTCGTCATGGGCGGGCAGCCCCAGCATTTT. Translation: CAWSVVMGGQPQHF.

The chain is built from TRBV27 and TRBJ2-7; TRBD2 matches 9 bases. The CDR3 contains 14 residues. Trimming took 5 bases from V and 5 from J; bases not matched to a gene: 7. CDR1 is MNHEY, CDR2 SMNVEV, per germline (reference sequence). CDR3 DNA: TGTGCCAGCAGTCCGGGACTAGCTGACGACGAGCAGTACTTC. Translating gives CASSPGLADDEQYF.

The chain carries TRBV5-4 and TRBJ2-7, with D perhaps matching TRBD1 (6 bases). CDR3 length: 13 amino acids. Germline V gene sequence: CDR1 SGHNT, CDR2 YYREEE (reference sequence). V shed 7 bases and J shed 3 bases, with 14 bases lying between them. CDR3 DNA: TGTGCCAGCGCCGGGACACCGAACTACGAGCAGTACTTC. Translating it yields CASAGTPNYEQYF.

Comment on this clone: Since a much larger clone is just one base distant, this may be a read error. In the same sample, other DNA sequences code for this CDR3. V and J are TRBV25-1 and TRBJ2-3; 9 nucleotides align to TRBD1. After removal of 3 bases from V and 3 bases from J, the junction contained 4 bases not matched to a gene. The CDR3 length is 15 residues. Germline values: CDR1 MGHDK, CDR2 SYGVNS. The CDR3 loop is CASSEDRGLTDTQYF. In DNA form, the CDR3 reads TGTGCCAGCAGTGAGGACAGGGGACTGACAGATACGCAGTATTTT.

A few counts support this clone. This CDR3 is also generated by other DNA sequences in the sample. The rearrangement links TRBV7-9 to TRBJ2-1, with 7 bases identical to TRBD2. Germline-derived CDR1 and CDR2 are SEHNR and FQNEAQ (reference sequence). V lost 4 bases and J lost 2; bases outside the gene matches: 5. The CDR3 covers 15 residues. The CDR3 is CASSSSGTTYNEQFF. The CDR3 DNA reads as TGTGCCAGCAGCTCCTCCGGGACTACCTACAATGAGCAGTTCTTC.

This clone was seen a few times. The chain carries TRBV29-1 and TRBJ2-7; D might be TRBD2 (6 bases). Germline values: CDR1 SQVTM, CDR2 ANQGSEA. CDR3 length: 12 amino acids. The ends were cut back, 7 bases at V and 0 bases at J, with 10 bases in the middle. The CDR3 spells CSALGLSYEQYF. The CDR3 DNA reads as TGCAGCGCCCTGGGACTCTCCTACGAGCAGTACTTC.

V usage is TRBV4-3 and J usage is TRBJ2-5, with 8 bases fitting TRBD1. Germline-derived CDR1 and CDR2 are LGHNA and YSLEER. The CDR3 is 16 residues long. The junction had 11 bases not matched to a gene; V was cut back by 3 bases and J by 5 bases. CDR3 region: CASSQKVQGAGETQYF. CDR3 sequence (DNA): TGCGCCAGCAGCCAGAAGGTTCAGGGGGCGGGCGAGACCCAGTACTTC.

The V gene is TRBV30, the J gene TRBJ2-7, with TRBD2 as a possible D gene (6 bases). CDR1 and CDR2 (germline): GTSNPN, SVGIG (reference sequence). V gave up 1 base and J gave up 4 bases, with 14 bases separating them. The CDR3 sequence is 14 residues long. The CDR3 DNA follows: TGTGCCTGGAGTGGGGCGGGATCGGGGTACGAGCAGTACTTC. This codes for CAWSGAGSGYEQYF. Full variable domain (rest looked up from reference TRBV30 and TRBJ2-7): SQTIHQWPATLVQPVGSPLSLECTVEGTSNPNLYWYRQAAGRGLQLLFYSVGIGQISSEVPQNLSASRPQDRQFILSSKKLLLSDSGFYLCAWSGAGSGYEQYFGPGTRLTVT.

This clone was counted a few times. This may stem from a read error, because a much larger clone lies one nucleotide away. The rearrangement links TRBV7-2 to TRBJ2-1; 10 bases fit TRBD1. CDR3 size: 15 residues. After removal of 5 bases from V and 2 bases from J, the junction contained 3 bases not matched to a gene. Per the germline V gene, CDR1 is SGHTA and CDR2 is FQGNSA. The CDR3 sequence: CASSGGTGAYNEQFF. DNA for the CDR3: TGTGCCAGCAGCGGCGGGACAGGGGCCTACAATGAGCAGTTCTTC.